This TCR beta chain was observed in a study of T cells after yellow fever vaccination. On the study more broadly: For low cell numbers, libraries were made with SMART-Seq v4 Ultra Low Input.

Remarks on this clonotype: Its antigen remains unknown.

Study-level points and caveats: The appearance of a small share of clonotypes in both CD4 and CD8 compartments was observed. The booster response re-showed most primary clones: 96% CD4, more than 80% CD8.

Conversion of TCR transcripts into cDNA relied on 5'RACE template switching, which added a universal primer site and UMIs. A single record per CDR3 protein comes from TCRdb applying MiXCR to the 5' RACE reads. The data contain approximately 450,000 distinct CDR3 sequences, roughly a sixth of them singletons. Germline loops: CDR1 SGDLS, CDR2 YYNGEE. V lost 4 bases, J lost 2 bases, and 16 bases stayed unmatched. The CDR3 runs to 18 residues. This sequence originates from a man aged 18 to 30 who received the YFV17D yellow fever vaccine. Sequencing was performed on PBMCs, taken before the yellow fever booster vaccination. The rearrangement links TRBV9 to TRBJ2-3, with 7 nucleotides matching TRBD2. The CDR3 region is CASSPRGLAGDSTDTQYF. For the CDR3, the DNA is TGTGCCAGCAGCCCCCGCGGCCTTGCGGGGGACTCCACAGATACGCAGTATTTT.